The T cell receptor (beta chain) under discussion was sequenced for a study of blood T cell repertoires in COVID-19. Study summary: Whether acute or convalescent, the COVID-19 samples came from the United States, Italy and Spain. T cells, B-cell-depleted T cells, or PBMCs supplied cDNA or gDNA.

This clone was observed a few times. TCRdb keeps only in-frame clones here, not all; method: immunoSEQ multiplex PCR. The table includes some 210,000 clones, roughly four fifths detected once. Sequenced material: peripheral blood. The sequence derives from a woman aged 40 to 50 with acute or convalescent COVID-19.

The CDR3 region is CASSSGELFF. The CDR3 nucleotides read TGTGCCAGCAGCTCCGGGGAGCTGTTTTTT. The chain recombines TRBV25-1 with TRBJ2-2; no definite D call. Germline V lookup: CDR1 MGHDK, CDR2 SYGVNS. This CDR3 is 10 amino acids long. V dropped 6 bases and J dropped 6 bases, with 2 bases sitting between them. Looking up the rest from reference TRBV25-1 and TRBJ2-2 gives the full variable domain: EADIYQTPRYLVIGTGKKITLECSQTMGHDKMYWYQQDPGMELHLIHYSYGVNSTEKGDLSSESTVSRIRTEHFPLTLESARPSHTSQYLCASSSGELFFGEGSRLTVL.